Below, 8 T cell receptor beta chains from the same sample are listed, as sequenced in a study of CD8 T cells in ankylosing spondylitis (dated by TCRdb to the late 2010s). The library was made by 5' RACE. The sample was run on an Illumina HiSeq 2500. The raw public data were reprocessed by TCRdb itself: fastp quality trimming at Q25, MiXCR clonotype calling, in-frame beta chains only. Rows matching on CDR3 protein sequence are summarized as one entry with the most common DNA and genes. This sample has approximately 150,000 distinct CDR3 sequences in its table, and about 32% of those were observed once. The ten largest clones add up to approximately 6% of the sample. Sequencing used synovial fluid, either unsorted or a sorted T cell fraction (not recorded which). The source is a male donor with ankylosing spondylitis.

This chain uses TRBV6-2 or TRBV6-3 with TRBJ1-2; tentatively, D is TRBD1 (5 bases). V dropped 7 bases and J dropped 8 bases, with 20 bases sitting between them. The CDR3 spans 14 residues. Germline V gene lookup returns CDR1 MNHEY and CDR2 SVGEGT. The DNA of the CDR3 is TGTGCCAGCAACGAACCGGGACCTAAGTGGGGCTACACCTTC. Amino acid sequence: CASNEPGPKWGYTF.

The chain joins TRBV5-1 to TRBJ2-3; 7 bases are shared with TRBD1. J was trimmed by 7 bases and V by 3 bases; bases with no gene match: 5. Per the germline V gene, CDR1 is SGHRS and CDR2 is YFSETQ. The CDR3 totals 13 residues. CDR3: CASSSTGANTQYF. CDR3 bases: TGCGCCAGCAGCTCCACAGGGGCAAATACGCAGTATTTT.

The rearrangement links TRBV20-1 to TRBJ2-3; TRBD2 aligns across 10 bases. The V and J ends lost 0 bases and 1 base, in that order; junction bases with no gene match: 16. CDR1 DFQATT and CDR2 SNEGSKA come from the germline V gene (reference sequence). This CDR3 is 20 amino acids long. CDR3 residues: CSARDPPGTSEQTRTDTQYF. The CDR3 DNA sequence: TGCAGTGCTAGAGATCCTCCAGGGACTAGCGAACAGACACGCACAGATACGCAGTATTTT.

In its sample, this clonotype was seen many times. V usage is TRBV3-1 and J usage is TRBJ2-2; TRBD1 agrees at 7 bases. There are 14 residues in the CDR3. With V trimmed by 6 bases and J by 5 bases, 6 bases remained unmatched. The germline V gene encodes CDR1 LGHDT and CDR2 YNNKEL (reference sequence). The DNA for the CDR3 is TGTGCCAGCAGACCCGACAGGGCAACCGGGGAGCTGTTTTTT. Its protein product is CASRPDRATGELFF.

This chain joins TRBV6-2 or TRBV6-3 and TRBJ2-5, with 7 bases matching TRBD2. Trimming at V came to 7 bases and at J to 4 bases, leaving 9 bases not matched to a gene. The CDR3 is 14 residues long. Germline loops: CDR1 MNHEY, CDR2 SVGEGT. The CDR3 sequence is CASNYRTRGETQYF. The CDR3 coding sequence is TGTGCCAGCAACTACCGGACTAGAGGAGAGACCCAGTACTTC.

The rearrangement links TRBV12-3 or TRBV12-4 to TRBJ1-2, with D perhaps TRBD1 (6 bases). V lost 6 bases and J 4 bases, leaving 21 bases between the germline ends. CDR3 length: 16 amino acids. The CDR3 sequence is CASSLAFVGAGYGYTF. CDR3 in DNA: TGTGCCAGCAGCCTGGCCTTTGTGGGGGCTGGCTATGGCTACACCTTC.

The J gene is TRBJ2-7, the V gene TRBV30, with a possible D match to TRBD2 (5 bases). V lost 7 bases and J 4 bases, leaving 17 bases between the germline ends. The CDR3 has 13 amino acids. Germline lookup yields CDR1 GTSNPN and CDR2 SVGIG (reference sequence). The CDR3 sequence: CAYRSGRGYEQYF. DNA for the CDR3: TGTGCCTACCGGTCTGGGCGAGGGTACGAGCAGTACTTC.

This clonotype was counted at least ten times. The rearrangement joins TRBV5-1 to TRBJ2-3; the match to TRBD1 covers 8 bases. Trimming at V came to 2 bases and at J to 5 bases, leaving 4 bases not matched to a gene. Per the germline V gene, CDR1 is SGHRS and CDR2 is YFSETQ. This CDR3 contains 14 residues. The CDR3 region has the DNA TGCGCCAGCAGCTTACAGGGGGGAGAAGATACGCAGTATTTT. Its translation: CASSLQGGEDTQYF.